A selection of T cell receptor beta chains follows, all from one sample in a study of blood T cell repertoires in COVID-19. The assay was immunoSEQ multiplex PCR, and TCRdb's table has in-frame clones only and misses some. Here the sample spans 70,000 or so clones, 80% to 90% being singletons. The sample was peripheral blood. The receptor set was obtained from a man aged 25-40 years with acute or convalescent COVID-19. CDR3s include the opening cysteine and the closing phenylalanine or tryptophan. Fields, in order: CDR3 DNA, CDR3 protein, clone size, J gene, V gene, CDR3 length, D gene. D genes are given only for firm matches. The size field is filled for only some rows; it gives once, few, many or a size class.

cdr3_nt: TGTGCCAGCAGACAAGAGGCTAACTATGGCTACACCTTC; cdr3_aa: CASRQEANYGYTF; clone_size: -; j_call: TRBJ1-2; v_call: TRBV2; cdr3_length: 13; d_call: -
cdr3_nt: TGTGCCAGCAGGAACTTCCTCGGGTTCGGAGAGACCCAGTACTTC; cdr3_aa: CASRNFLGFGETQYF; clone_size: -; j_call: TRBJ2-5; v_call: TRBV2; cdr3_length: 15; d_call: -
cdr3_nt: TGTGCCAGCAGTACCGTGGCACGGGGCACAGATACGCAGTATTTT; cdr3_aa: CASSTVARGTDTQYF; clone_size: -; j_call: TRBJ2-3; v_call: TRBV6-6; cdr3_length: 15; d_call: -
cdr3_nt: TGTGCCAGCAGTCGTCCAACTATAACCTACACAGATACGCAGTATTTT; cdr3_aa: CASSRPTITYTDTQYF; clone_size: -; j_call: TRBJ2-3; v_call: TRBV6-2/TRBV6-3; cdr3_length: 16; d_call: -
cdr3_nt: TGTGCCTGGAGTGTTAACAGTGGGCGCCAGCCCCAGCATTTT; cdr3_aa: CAWSVNSGRQPQHF; clone_size: -; j_call: TRBJ1-5; v_call: TRBV30; cdr3_length: 14; d_call: -
cdr3_nt: TGTGCCACGACGATGACTAGCGGAACCGGGGAGCTGTTTTTT; cdr3_aa: CATTMTSGTGELFF; clone_size: -; j_call: TRBJ2-2; v_call: TRBV19; cdr3_length: 14; d_call: TRBD2
cdr3_nt: TGTGCCAGCAGCTTAGATCTCCGGGACAGGGGGGGAAATCAGCCCCAGCATTTT; cdr3_aa: CASSLDLRDRGGNQPQHF; clone_size: -; j_call: TRBJ1-5; v_call: TRBV7-6; cdr3_length: 18; d_call: TRBD1
cdr3_nt: TGCGCCAGCAGCTTTAACCAGAGGGACACTGAAGCTTTCTTT; cdr3_aa: CASSFNQRDTEAFF; clone_size: -; j_call: TRBJ1-1; v_call: TRBV5-1; cdr3_length: 14; d_call: -
cdr3_nt: TGTGCCAGCAGCGCCTGGCCTGGGGGCAGTGACACTGAAGCTTTCTTT; cdr3_aa: CASSAWPGGSDTEAFF; clone_size: -; j_call: TRBJ1-1; v_call: TRBV11-2; cdr3_length: 16; d_call: -
cdr3_nt: TGCAGCGTTGAACTGGCGGCGGGAGTCACAGATACGCAGTATTTT; cdr3_aa: CSVELAAGVTDTQYF; clone_size: -; j_call: TRBJ2-3; v_call: TRBV29-1; cdr3_length: 15; d_call: TRBD2
cdr3_nt: TGCAGCGACCGTCAAAGGGGGCCGGGACCCACGATCGGCAATGAGCAGTTCTTC; cdr3_aa: CSDRQRGPGPTIGNEQFF; clone_size: -; j_call: TRBJ2-1; v_call: TRBV29-1; cdr3_length: 18; d_call: TRBD1
cdr3_nt: TGTGCCAGCAGCTTGGGAGGGCAGGCCGGAGGAAACACCATATATTTT; cdr3_aa: CASSLGGQAGGNTIYF; clone_size: -; j_call: TRBJ1-3; v_call: TRBV5-4; cdr3_length: 16; d_call: -
cdr3_nt: TGTGCCAGCAGCGTCGACGGGGGTTCCTACAATGAGCAGTTCTTC; cdr3_aa: CASSVDGGSYNEQFF; clone_size: -; j_call: TRBJ2-1; v_call: TRBV9; cdr3_length: 15; d_call: -
cdr3_nt: TGTGCCTGGGGACACGGTGAGGTAGGCCAGCCCCAGCATTTT; cdr3_aa: CAWGHGEVGQPQHF; clone_size: -; j_call: TRBJ1-5; v_call: TRBV30; cdr3_length: 14; d_call: -
cdr3_nt: TGTGCCAGCAGCTTCCGAGGGGGGGCCCCTGAAGCTTTCTTT; cdr3_aa: CASSFRGGAPEAFF; clone_size: -; j_call: TRBJ1-1; v_call: TRBV7-2; cdr3_length: 14; d_call: -
cdr3_nt: TGTGCCAGCTCCTCGGGTAACTATGGCTACACCTTC; cdr3_aa: CASSSGNYGYTF; clone_size: -; j_call: TRBJ1-2; v_call: TRBV18; cdr3_length: 12; d_call: -
cdr3_nt: TGTGCCAGCAGCTTAAGCCCTAGCGGGAGGAGCACAGATACGCAGTATTTT; cdr3_aa: CASSLSPSGRSTDTQYF; clone_size: -; j_call: TRBJ2-3; v_call: TRBV13; cdr3_length: 17; d_call: TRBD2
cdr3_nt: TGTGCCAGCAGCGTGTTCGGGACAGTCCAAGAGACCCAGTACTTC; cdr3_aa: CASSVFGTVQETQYF; clone_size: -; j_call: TRBJ2-5; v_call: TRBV9; cdr3_length: 15; d_call: TRBD1
cdr3_nt: TGTGCCAGCAGCTTAGAAATTAATCCCACAGATACGCAGTATTTT; cdr3_aa: CASSLEINPTDTQYF; clone_size: few; j_call: TRBJ2-3; v_call: TRBV7-6; cdr3_length: 15; d_call: -
cdr3_nt: TGTGCTAGAGGAGAGAGCAATCAGCCCCAGCATTTT; cdr3_aa: CARGESNQPQHF; clone_size: -; j_call: TRBJ1-5; v_call: TRBV12-5; cdr3_length: 12; d_call: -
cdr3_nt: TGTGCCAGCAGCCGACAGACGAACTATGGCTACACCTTC; cdr3_aa: CASSRQTNYGYTF; clone_size: few; j_call: TRBJ1-2; v_call: TRBV14; cdr3_length: 13; d_call: -
cdr3_nt: TGTGCCAGCAGTCCAGCGAACGGTTCACCCCTCCACTTT; cdr3_aa: CASSPANGSPLHF; clone_size: -; j_call: TRBJ1-6; v_call: TRBV28; cdr3_length: 13; d_call: -
cdr3_nt: TGCGCCAGCAGCCAGGGGATGAACACTGAAGCTTTCTTT; cdr3_aa: CASSQGMNTEAFF; clone_size: -; j_call: TRBJ1-1; v_call: TRBV5-1; cdr3_length: 13; d_call: -
cdr3_nt: TGCGCCAGCAGCTTGGACGGGTCCACTGAAGCTTTCTTT; cdr3_aa: CASSLDGSTEAFF; clone_size: -; j_call: TRBJ1-1; v_call: TRBV5-1; cdr3_length: 13; d_call: -
cdr3_nt: TGTGCCAGCAGGGGACTCTGGAGTTCACCCCTCCACTTT; cdr3_aa: CASRGLWSSPLHF; clone_size: -; j_call: TRBJ1-6; v_call: TRBV12-3/TRBV12-4; cdr3_length: 13; d_call: -
cdr3_nt: TGTGCCAGCAGAGGAGACAGGGCCTACGAGCAGTACTTC; cdr3_aa: CASRGDRAYEQYF; clone_size: -; j_call: TRBJ2-7; v_call: TRBV2; cdr3_length: 13; d_call: TRBD1
cdr3_nt: TGCGCCAGCAGTCAATGGCAAGTCGATGAGCAGTTCTTC; cdr3_aa: CASSQWQVDEQFF; clone_size: -; j_call: TRBJ2-1; v_call: TRBV23-1; cdr3_length: 13; d_call: -
cdr3_nt: TGTGCCAGCAGCGCTTGGGACAGGCGATACAACGAAAACACTGAAGCTTTCTTT; cdr3_aa: CASSAWDRRYNENTEAFF; clone_size: -; j_call: TRBJ1-1; v_call: TRBV9; cdr3_length: 18; d_call: TRBD1
cdr3_nt: TGTGCCAGCAGTGAAGAATTGGCGGGGGGCACTGAAGCTTTCTTT; cdr3_aa: CASSEELAGGTEAFF; clone_size: once; j_call: TRBJ1-1; v_call: TRBV2; cdr3_length: 15; d_call: -
cdr3_nt: TGTGCCAGCAGTTTACCAGGGGGCGGCACAGATACGCAGTATTTT; cdr3_aa: CASSLPGGGTDTQYF; clone_size: -; j_call: TRBJ2-3; v_call: TRBV28; cdr3_length: 15; d_call: TRBD1
cdr3_nt: TGCGCCAGCAGTCAATCGTTCGGGGGGAGCACTGAAGCTTTCTTT; cdr3_aa: CASSQSFGGSTEAFF; clone_size: -; j_call: TRBJ1-1; v_call: TRBV23-1; cdr3_length: 15; d_call: -
cdr3_nt: TGTGCCAGCAGCTTAGCGGAGGCAGGTTCCTACAATGAGCAGTTCTTC; cdr3_aa: CASSLAEAGSYNEQFF; clone_size: -; j_call: TRBJ2-1; v_call: TRBV7-8; cdr3_length: 16; d_call: -
cdr3_nt: TGTGCCAGCGGGACTACGCGAAACACCATATATTTT; cdr3_aa: CASGTTRNTIYF; clone_size: -; j_call: TRBJ1-3; v_call: TRBV28; cdr3_length: 12; d_call: -
cdr3_nt: TGTGCCAGCAGCTTAGCGCTAGGTCAGAAAGCTGGAAACACCATATATTTT; cdr3_aa: CASSLALGQKAGNTIYF; clone_size: -; j_call: TRBJ1-3; v_call: TRBV7-9; cdr3_length: 17; d_call: -
cdr3_nt: TGTGCCAGCAGTTTGTCCGGGACAGGGGCTGGCAATGAGCAGTTCTTC; cdr3_aa: CASSLSGTGAGNEQFF; clone_size: -; j_call: TRBJ2-1; v_call: TRBV6-5; cdr3_length: 16; d_call: TRBD1
cdr3_nt: TGTGCCAGCAGCTTGGGACAGGGACTAGAGACCCAGTACTTC; cdr3_aa: CASSLGQGLETQYF; clone_size: -; j_call: TRBJ2-5; v_call: TRBV5-4; cdr3_length: 14; d_call: -
cdr3_nt: TGTGCCATATTGACAGGGGATGGGAACAATGAGCAGTTCTTC; cdr3_aa: CAILTGDGNNEQFF; clone_size: -; j_call: TRBJ2-1; v_call: TRBV10-3; cdr3_length: 14; d_call: TRBD1
cdr3_nt: TGTGCCAGCAGCCCACGCGGCGGGAAAACCGGGGAGCTGTTTTTT; cdr3_aa: CASSPRGGKTGELFF; clone_size: -; j_call: TRBJ2-2; v_call: TRBV11-3; cdr3_length: 15; d_call: -
cdr3_nt: TGCGCCAGCAGCTCAACAGGGCCCCACTATGGCTACACCTTC; cdr3_aa: CASSSTGPHYGYTF; clone_size: once; j_call: TRBJ1-2; v_call: TRBV5-1; cdr3_length: 14; d_call: -
cdr3_nt: TGTGCCAGCAGCTTGGTTGGGACAGCTCAAGAGACCCAGTACTTC; cdr3_aa: CASSLVGTAQETQYF; clone_size: -; j_call: TRBJ2-5; v_call: TRBV5-4; cdr3_length: 15; d_call: TRBD1
cdr3_nt: TGTGCCAGCAGCTTTGCAAGAGTAGGCACAGATACGCAGTATTTT; cdr3_aa: CASSFARVGTDTQYF; clone_size: few; j_call: TRBJ2-3; v_call: TRBV11-1; cdr3_length: 15; d_call: -
cdr3_nt: TGTGCCAGCATCCCGGGCCTCGGAGCGGACACTGAAGCTTTCTTT; cdr3_aa: CASIPGLGADTEAFF; clone_size: once; j_call: TRBJ1-1; v_call: TRBV2; cdr3_length: 15; d_call: -
cdr3_nt: TGTGCCAGCAGCCGCTTTGGGAGAGGGGAGCTGTTTTTT; cdr3_aa: CASSRFGRGELFF; clone_size: -; j_call: TRBJ2-2; v_call: TRBV14; cdr3_length: 13; d_call: -
cdr3_nt: TGTGCCAGCAGTTACGAAAGGGGTGGATTAGATGAAAAACTGTTTTTT; cdr3_aa: CASSYERGGLDEKLFF; clone_size: -; j_call: TRBJ1-4; v_call: TRBV6-5; cdr3_length: 16; d_call: -
cdr3_nt: TGTGCCAGCAGCTTGGCAACAGGGCGTAACTATGGCTACACCTTC; cdr3_aa: CASSLATGRNYGYTF; clone_size: -; j_call: TRBJ1-2; v_call: TRBV5-4; cdr3_length: 15; d_call: -
cdr3_nt: TGTGCCAGCTCACCAGGGACAACCACCGGGGAGCTGTTTTTT; cdr3_aa: CASSPGTTTGELFF; clone_size: -; j_call: TRBJ2-2; v_call: TRBV18; cdr3_length: 14; d_call: -